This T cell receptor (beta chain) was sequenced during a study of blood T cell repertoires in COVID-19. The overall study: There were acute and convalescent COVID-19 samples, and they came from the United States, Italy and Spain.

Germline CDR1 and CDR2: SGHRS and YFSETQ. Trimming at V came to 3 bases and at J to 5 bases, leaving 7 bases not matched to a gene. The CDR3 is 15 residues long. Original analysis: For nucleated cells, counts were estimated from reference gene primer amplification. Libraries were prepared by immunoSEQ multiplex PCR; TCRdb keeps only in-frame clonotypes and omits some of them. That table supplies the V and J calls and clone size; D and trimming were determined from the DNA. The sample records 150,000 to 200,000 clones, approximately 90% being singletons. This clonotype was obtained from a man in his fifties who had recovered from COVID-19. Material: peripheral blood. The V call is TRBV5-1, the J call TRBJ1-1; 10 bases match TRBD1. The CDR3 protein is CASSSRQGAETEAFF. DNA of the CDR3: TGCGCCAGCAGCTCACGACAGGGGGCTGAGACTGAAGCTTTCTTT.